Below are 22 T cell receptor beta chains sequenced from a single sample in a study of identical twins. TCRdb reprocessed the 5' RACE reads via MiXCR and lists one record per CDR3 protein. The table lists some 500,000 distinct CDR3 sequences, 20% to 25% of them singletons. A further study also used this sample, focusing on T cells expressing NK-cell markers.

The sequenced sample was CD4+ T cells sorted from blood. These receptors all stem from a woman aged 18-29 years in good health.

The rearrangement joins TRBV11-2 to TRBJ2-7; 8 bases map to TRBD2. Germline lookup yields CDR1 SGHAT and CDR2 FQNNGV. Trimming cost V 4 bases and J 6 bases; bases outside gene matches: 5. The CDR3 length is 13 residues. The CDR3 loop reads CASSWGAGGEQYF. CDR3 in DNA: TGTGCCAGCAGCTGGGGGGCGGGGGGCGAGCAGTACTTC.

The V call is TRBV3-1, the J call TRBJ2-2; no clear D gene. Per germline, CDR1 LGHDT and CDR2 YNNKEL (reference sequence). The CDR3 runs 14 residues. Trimming stripped 1 base from V and 4 bases from J, with 7 bases between. The CDR3 loop reads CASSQVGITGELFF. The CDR3 DNA reads TGTGCCAGCAGCCAAGTGGGAATCACCGGGGAGCTGTTTTTT.

This clonotype has more than one count but fewer than ten. V and J are TRBV24-1 and TRBJ2-1, with D possibly TRBD2 on 5 matching bases. Germline loops: CDR1 KGHDR, CDR2 SFDVKD. Trimming pared 2 bases from V and 0 bases from J, leaving 10 bases between. The CDR3 consists of 16 residues. CDR3 residues: CATSDSSRGSYNEQFF. CDR3 sequence (DNA): TGTGCCACCAGTGATTCCTCACGGGGCTCCTACAATGAGCAGTTCTTC.

The rearrangement links TRBV10-1 to TRBJ2-1; D unclear. The CDR3 sequence is 13 residues long. Trimming left V 3 bases short and J 7 bases short, with 10 bases between. In germline, CDR1 is WNHNN, CDR2 SYGVQD (reference sequence). CDR3 DNA: TGCGCCAGCAGTGACAGACTCCTGAATGAGCAGTTCTTC. Residues: CASSDRLLNEQFF.

The chain has TRBV5-1 and TRBJ2-5; D is possibly TRBD1 or TRBD2 (5 bases each). CDR3 length: 15 amino acids. CDR1 is SGHRS, CDR2 YFSETQ, per germline. The ends were cut back, 3 bases at V and 3 bases at J, with 15 bases in the middle. CDR3 sequence: CASSYYPGPKETQYF. DNA of the CDR3: TGCGCCAGCAGCTACTACCCGGGGCCGAAAGAGACCCAGTACTTC.

This clonotype was observed a handful of times. J is TRBJ1-2 and V is TRBV5-1, with D unclear. There are 15 residues in the CDR3. Looked up from germline, CDR1 is SGHRS and CDR2 is YFSETQ. V shed 5 bases and J shed 8 bases, with 22 bases lying between them. The CDR3 DNA reads TGCGCCAGCAGGGGAGACCGCGAGCCCCAACGCGGCTACACCTTC. This gives the protein CASRGDREPQRGYTF.

V and J are TRBV27 and TRBJ2-7, with TRBD1 matching over 11 bases. Germline V gene lookup returns CDR1 MNHEY and CDR2 SMNVEV (reference sequence). After removal of 10 bases from V and 2 bases from J, the junction contained 10 bases not matched to a gene. This CDR3 is built from 15 residues. The CDR3 region is CATGTGGTIAYEQYF. The CDR3 DNA is TGTGCCACGGGGACAGGGGGAACCATTGCCTACGAGCAGTACTTC.

This clonotype was observed a handful of times. The gene calls are TRBV20-1 and TRBJ2-3; D gene unclear. The V end was cut by 4 bases, the J end by 6 bases, with 14 bases between. Germline V lookup: CDR1 DFQATT, CDR2 SNEGSKA (reference sequence). The CDR3 covers 13 residues. As DNA, the CDR3 is TGCAGTGCTATTCCAGTGATAGGGGATACGCAGTATTTT. Protein sequence: CSAIPVIGDTQYF.

This chain uses TRBV7-2 with TRBJ2-1, with D perhaps matching TRBD2 (6 bases). The V gene lost 5 bases and the J gene lost 4 bases, with 12 bases spanning the gap. The CDR3 spans 14 residues. Germline assignment: CDR1 SGHTA and CDR2 FQGNSA. CDR3 protein: CASSPREHYNEQFF. The CDR3 DNA is TGTGCCAGCAGCCCCCGGGAGCATTACAATGAGCAGTTCTTC.

This clonotype was counted ten times or more. This CDR3 is CASSSSRDTQYF. In nucleotides, the CDR3 is TGTGCCAGCAGCTCGTCTCGCGATACGCAGTATTTT. V is TRBV7-8 and J is TRBJ2-3; no firm D call. Germline V gene sequence: CDR1 SGHVS, CDR2 FQNEAQ. Trimming left V 4 bases short and J 6 bases short, with 8 bases between. This CDR3 region has 12 residues.

The chain has TRBV30 and TRBJ2-1; D remains unclear. The CDR3 is 13 residues long. The V end lost 5 bases, the J end lost 7 bases, and 15 bases lay between the germline ends. Germline lookup yields CDR1 GTSNPN and CDR2 SVGIG (reference sequence). In nucleotides, the CDR3 is TGTGCCTGGGACCCTTTTTTCGGAAATGAGCAGTTCTTC. Its translation: CAWDPFFGNEQFF.

CDR3 protein: CASSVWGGNTEAFF. The CDR3 bases are TGCGCCAGCAGTGTCTGGGGCGGGAACACTGAAGCTTTCTTT. This chain links TRBV10-2 with TRBJ1-1; perhaps TRBD1 as D (5 bases). This CDR3 is 14 amino acids long. Looked up from germline, CDR1 is WSHSY and CDR2 is SAAADI. Trimming removed 4 bases at V and 1 base at J, with 10 bases between.

The V gene is TRBV20-1, the J gene TRBJ1-5; possibly TRBD1 for D (5 bases). Trimming pared 2 bases from V and 4 bases from J, leaving 15 bases between. Germline CDR1 and CDR2: DFQATT and SNEGSKA (reference sequence). There are 15 residues in the CDR3. The CDR3 spells CSARSGTADNQPQHF. CDR3 coding DNA: TGCAGTGCTAGATCGGGGACTGCTGATAATCAGCCCCAGCATTTT.

This chain uses TRBV4-3 with TRBJ2-7; tentatively, D is TRBD2 (6 bases). The V gene lost 3 bases and the J gene lost 1 base, with 13 bases spanning the gap. Looked up from germline, CDR1 is LGHNA and CDR2 is YSLEER. The CDR3 consists of 15 residues. CDR3 region: CASSQGWDSSYEQYF. The CDR3 DNA is TGCGCCAGCAGCCAGGGATGGGACTCTTCCTACGAGCAGTACTTC.

Notes on this clonotype: At one of its ends the junction is not consistent with the germline gene, which may arise from a read error. This rearrangement joins TRBV5-6 to TRBJ2-7; D could derive from TRBD1 or TRBD2 (5 bases each). The CDR3 length is 12 residues. CDR1 SGHDT and CDR2 YYEEEE come from the germline V gene. Here the CDR3 DNA reads TGTGCCAGCAGCACCGGGACCACGAGGGCGAACTTC. Translation gives CASSTGTTRANF.

The V gene is TRBV7-6, the J gene TRBJ2-1; 7 nucleotides align to TRBD1. Germline values: CDR1 SGHVS, CDR2 FNYEAQ. CDR3 length: 15 amino acids. V was clipped by 0 bases and J by 5 bases; unmatched bases: 4. The DNA of the CDR3 is TGTGCCAGCAGCTTAGCCTGGGGACAGAACAATGAGCAGTTCTTC. As protein: CASSLAWGQNNEQFF.

This clonotype was recorded a few times. The chain combines TRBV7-2 with TRBJ1-3; a possible D gene is TRBD1 (6 bases). Germline CDR1 and CDR2: SGHTA and FQGNSA. V was pared by 2 bases and J by 7 bases, with 12 bases between. CDR3 length equals 14 residues. In DNA form, the CDR3 reads TGTGCCAGCAGCTTATCATTTCAGGGGAACACCATATATTTT. This encodes CASSLSFQGNTIYF.

This sequence joins TRBV25-1 and TRBJ1-2; perhaps TRBD1 as D (5 bases). CDR3 length: 13 residues. V dropped 4 bases and J dropped 7 bases, with 13 bases sitting between them. Germline assignment: CDR1 MGHDK and CDR2 SYGVNS. CDR3 bases: TGTGCCAGCAGTGGAGGGGACGGGCGTGGCTACACCTTC. Translated: CASSGGDGRGYTF.

This clonotype has ten or more counts. The CDR3 DNA reads TGCGCCAGTCAGGACAGCTCCTCTGGGGCCAACGTCCTGACTTTC. This encodes CASQDSSSGANVLTF. The gene calls are TRBV5-1 and TRBJ2-6, with TRBD1 as a possible D gene (6 bases). The CDR3 contains 15 residues. Germline V gene data show CDR1 as SGHRS and CDR2 as YFSETQ. Trimming took off 8 bases at V and 0 bases at J, with 12 bases between the two ends.

In its sample, this clonotype was seen a few times. The chain combines TRBV11-1 with TRBJ1-1; D uncertain. V lost 5 bases to trimming and J lost 3 bases, with 4 bases between them. Germline V gene data show CDR1 as SGHAT and CDR2 as FQDESV (reference sequence). The CDR3 spans 11 residues. CDR3 bases: TGTGCCAGCAGCCCCGACACTGAAGCTTTCTTT. Protein product: CASSPDTEAFF.

V usage is TRBV20-1 and J usage is TRBJ2-5, with 9 bases that match TRBD1. In germline, CDR1 is DFQATT, CDR2 SNEGSKA (reference sequence). Germline trimming cut 4 bases from V and 5 bases from J; bases unmatched to any gene: 5. This CDR3 comprises 13 residues. DNA of the CDR3: TGCAGTGCTAACAGGGGGCCCGGGGAGACCCAGTACTTC. It specifies CSANRGPGETQYF.

This clonotype was counted many times. CDR3 sequence reads: CSARVAGRYEQYF. Here the CDR3 DNA reads TGCAGTGCTAGAGTTGCGGGCCGCTACGAGCAGTACTTC. This chain joins TRBV20-1 and TRBJ2-7, with D maybe TRBD2 (5 bases). Trimming removed 1 base at V and 3 bases at J, with 10 bases between. Germline CDR1 is DFQATT and CDR2 is SNEGSKA (reference sequence). The CDR3 spans 13 residues.